Below, 9 T cell receptor beta chains from the same sample are listed, as sequenced in a study of cytomegalovirus exposure and HLA in healthy donors. The PCR made use of 60 Vbeta and 13 Jbeta primers. Sequencing was performed with immunoSEQ multiplex PCR; in TCRdb, only in-frame clones are kept and a portion is missing. The sample holds some 150,000 clones, 64% seen once. Sequenced input: PBMCs. The receptors were sampled from a woman in her twenties or thirties in good health and CMV-seropositive.

With regard to this clone: The same CDR3 arises from other DNA sequences in this sample as well. This chain joins TRBV9 and TRBJ1-4, with a possible D match to TRBD1 (6 bases). This CDR3 has 15 amino acids. The germline V gene encodes CDR1 SGDLS and CDR2 YYNGEE. Deletions cut 4 bases from V and 3 bases from J, with 13 bases between. The CDR3 loop reads CASSPWKGANEKLFF. DNA for the CDR3: TGTGCCAGCAGCCCGTGGAAGGGGGCTAATGAAAAACTGTTTTTT. Full variable domain (outside the CDR3, taken from reference TRBV9 and TRBJ1-4): DSGVTQTPKHLITATGQRVTLRCSPRSGDLSVYWYQQSLDQGLQFLIQYYNGEERAKGNILERFSAQQFPDLHSELNLSSLELGDSALYFCASSPWKGANEKLFFGSGTQLSVL.

V gene TRBV2 combines with J gene TRBJ2-3, with a weak D call TRBD2 (6 bases). The CDR3 is 14 residues long. Trimming took 6 bases from V and 3 from J, leaving 13 bases between them. Germline CDR1 SNHLY, CDR2 FYNNEI. CDR3 loop: CASRTGTETDTQYF. CDR3 DNA: TGTGCCAGCAGAACGGGGACTGAAACAGATACGCAGTATTTT.

This sequence joins TRBV28 and TRBJ1-2; 7 bases agree with TRBD1. The germline V gene encodes CDR1 MDHEN and CDR2 SYDVKM. Losses at the gene ends were 5 bases for V and 2 bases for J; bases not matched to a gene: 8. CDR3 length: 15 amino acids. The CDR3, as DNA: TGTGCCAGCAGTATTAACAGGGGTGGGAACTATGGCTACACCTTC. Translated: CASSINRGGNYGYTF.

J is TRBJ1-4 and V is TRBV6-4; D unclear. The CDR3 extends over 13 amino acids. V was pared by 4 bases and J by 7 bases, with 10 bases between. CDR1 MRHNA and CDR2 SNTAGT come from the germline V gene. The CDR3 DNA follows: TGTGCCAGCAGTGTCGCGCTCGGTGAAAAACTGTTTTTT. Translation: CASSVALGEKLFF.

This chain uses TRBV7-9 with TRBJ1-1; possibly TRBD1 for D (6 bases). Germline CDR1 and CDR2: SEHNR and FQNEAQ (reference sequence). The CDR3 is made up of 16 amino acids. V was shortened by 4 bases and J by 6 bases, with 21 bases between the two germline ends. Here the CDR3 reads CASSSRLPGVHAEAFF. The CDR3, as DNA: TGTGCCAGCAGCTCCCGCTTACCAGGGGTTCACGCTGAAGCTTTCTTT.

J is TRBJ2-2 and V is TRBV2; 10 positions match TRBD2. The CDR3 loop spans 16 amino acids. After removal of 6 bases from V and 1 base from J, the junction contained 5 bases not matched to a gene. Per the germline V gene, CDR1 is SNHLY and CDR2 is FYNNEI. The CDR3 spells CASSWTSGMNTGELFF. The CDR3 nucleotides are TGTGCCAGCAGCTGGACTAGCGGCATGAACACCGGGGAGCTGTTTTTT.

The rearrangement uses TRBV7-9 and TRBJ1-2, with 7 bases matching TRBD1. Unmatched junction bases numbered 12, after V lost 1 base and J lost 4 bases. Germline V gene data show CDR1 as SEHNR and CDR2 as FQNEAQ (reference sequence). CDR3 length: 17 residues. The CDR3 DNA reads TGTGCCAGCAGCTTAGGTCCGGAGGGGGCGGCCGGCTATGGCTACACCTTC. Amino acids: CASSLGPEGAAGYGYTF.

The V call is TRBV28, the J call TRBJ2-7, with 9 bases matching TRBD1. The CDR3 contains 17 residues. The germline V gene encodes CDR1 MDHEN and CDR2 SYDVKM. J was trimmed by 1 base and V by 7 bases; bases with no gene match: 14. The CDR3 loop reads CASTRLGGTGISYEQYF. As DNA, the CDR3 is TGTGCCAGCACCAGATTGGGCGGGACAGGGATTTCCTACGAGCAGTACTTC.

This clone has more than one count but fewer than ten. V is TRBV9 and J is TRBJ1-1; D uncertain. Germline loops: CDR1 SGDLS, CDR2 YYNGEE. V was cut by 6 bases and J by 6 bases, with 24 bases left in between. The CDR3 is 16 amino acids. The chain's CDR3 is CASTPSGRGKLAEAFF. For the CDR3, the DNA is TGTGCCAGCACCCCTTCTGGGCGGGGAAAATTGGCTGAAGCTTTCTTT.